The rows below give T cell receptor beta chains drawn from one sample of a study of siplizumab effects on memory and regulatory T cells. Produced via immunoSEQ multiplex PCR; TCRdb's table is partial and in-frame only. The repertoire includes 100,000 or so clones, about 92% of them detected once, and 0.32% sits in the top ten. The sequencing sample was made of CD4+ T cells sorted from blood. These receptors all come from a human donor in good health. The CDR3 runs from the conserved cysteine through the conserved F or W. A D gene is named only where the DNA matches it firmly. Size is stated for part of the rows, as once, few or many counts, or as a class when the clone is expanded.

DNA: TGTGCCAGCAGTCGTGGGGGTGATGAAAAACTGTTTTTT
CDR3: CASSRGGDEKLFF
J: TRBJ1-4
D: NA
size: NA
V: TRBV5-4

DNA: TGTGCCAGCAGCTTGGAGGGAAGCTCTGGAAACACCATATATTTT
CDR3: CASSLEGSSGNTIYF
J: TRBJ1-3
D: NA
size: NA
V: TRBV7-2

DNA: TGCGCCAGCAGCCGGGGGGCCGGGAACACTGAAGCTTTCTTT
CDR3: CASSRGAGNTEAFF
J: TRBJ1-1
D: NA
size: NA
V: TRBV5-1

DNA: TGCGCCAGCAGCTCCGGCGTAACTGGGGCCAACGTCCTGACTTTC
CDR3: CASSSGVTGANVLTF
J: TRBJ2-6
D: NA
size: NA
V: TRBV5-1

DNA: TGTGCCCGTACTAGCGTTCATATGACAGATACGCAGTATTTT
CDR3: CARTSVHMTDTQYF
J: TRBJ2-3
D: TRBD2
size: NA
V: TRBV30

DNA: TGTGCCAGCAGTCCCAGGGGGGAATACGAGCAGTACTTC
CDR3: CASSPRGEYEQYF
J: TRBJ2-7
D: NA
size: once
V: TRBV7-9

DNA: TGCGCCAGCAGCTTGGGGGGGCTTAGTTATGGCTACACCTTC
CDR3: CASSLGGLSYGYTF
J: TRBJ1-2
D: NA
size: few
V: TRBV5-1

DNA: TGTGCCAGCAGTTACTCGTGGCTTTCGGATACGGAGTATTTT
CDR3: CASSYSWLSDTEYF
J: TRBJ2-3
D: NA
size: NA
V: TRBV6-5

DNA: TGTGCCGCGGGACAGGGTGGTCAGCCCCAGCATTTT
CDR3: CAAGQGGQPQHF
J: TRBJ1-5
D: TRBD1
size: NA
V: TRBV19

DNA: TGTGCCAGCAGCTTAGCCGCCGGGGTTGAGACCCAGTACTTC
CDR3: CASSLAAGVETQYF
J: TRBJ2-5
D: NA
size: NA
V: TRBV7-2

DNA: TGCGCCAGCAGTCAAGCGACAGGGATTGTCTACGAGCAGTACTTC
CDR3: CASSQATGIVYEQYF
J: TRBJ2-7
D: TRBD1
size: NA
V: TRBV23-1

DNA: TGTGCCAGCAGTGATTCCCTAGCGGGGGGACCGGACTCCTACAATGAGCAGTTCTTC
CDR3: CASSDSLAGGPDSYNEQFF
J: TRBJ2-1
D: TRBD2
size: NA
V: TRBV2

DNA: TGTGCCAGCAGCGCAGACAGGAATCAGCCCCAGCATTTT
CDR3: CASSADRNQPQHF
J: TRBJ1-5
D: NA
size: NA
V: TRBV7-2

DNA: TGTGCCTGGAGCGCCGGGACTAGCGGTCCAGATACGCAGTATTTT
CDR3: CAWSAGTSGPDTQYF
J: TRBJ2-3
D: TRBD2
size: NA
V: TRBV30

DNA: TGTGCCAGCAGGGCTTCGACAGTGGCTGGCGAGCAGTACTTC
CDR3: CASRASTVAGEQYF
J: TRBJ2-7
D: NA
size: NA
V: TRBV2

DNA: TGTGCCAGCAGGGAGCGGGGCTCCCCCCACGAGCAGTACTTC
CDR3: CASRERGSPHEQYF
J: TRBJ2-7
D: TRBD2
size: NA
V: TRBV6-1

DNA: TGTGCCAGTAGTTTCGGTCGGGTCACAGATACGCAGTATTTT
CDR3: CASSFGRVTDTQYF
J: TRBJ2-3
D: NA
size: NA
V: TRBV19

DNA: TGTGCCAGTAGTCTCGGGACTAGCGGATTCCGTCGGGAGACCCAGTACTTC
CDR3: CASSLGTSGFRRETQYF
J: TRBJ2-5
D: TRBD2
size: NA
V: TRBV19

DNA: TGTGCCAGCAACGAGAGACAGGCTTGGGAATCACCCCTCCACTTT
CDR3: CASNERQAWESPLHF
J: TRBJ1-6
D: NA
size: NA
V: TRBV6-6

DNA: TGTGCCAGCAGTGAATCACAGGGCTCTGGCTACACCTTC
CDR3: CASSESQGSGYTF
J: TRBJ1-2
D: NA
size: NA
V: TRBV2

DNA: TGTGCCAGCAGCCGGACAGGGAGAAACATTCAGTACTTC
CDR3: CASSRTGRNIQYF
J: TRBJ2-4
D: TRBD1
size: few
V: TRBV6-8

DNA: TGCGCCAGCAGCTTGGGACAGGGTGAAGCTTTCTTT
CDR3: CASSLGQGEAFF
J: TRBJ1-1
D: TRBD1
size: NA
V: TRBV5-1

DNA: TGTGCCAGCAAAAATTACGGGGAGCTGTTTTTT
CDR3: CASKNYGELFF
J: TRBJ2-2
D: NA
size: once
V: TRBV6-6

DNA: TGTGCCAGTAGCCTCGGACGGCACTATGGCTACACCTTC
CDR3: CASSLGRHYGYTF
J: TRBJ1-2
D: NA
size: NA
V: TRBV19

DNA: TGTGCCAGCACCCAGGGGGCCCGGTTCGGGGAGCTGTTTTTT
CDR3: CASTQGARFGELFF
J: TRBJ2-2
D: NA
size: NA
V: TRBV21-1

DNA: TGTGCCAGCAGTGTTAGACTAGGAGAGACCCAGTACTTC
CDR3: CASSVRLGETQYF
J: TRBJ2-5
D: NA
size: once
V: TRBV7-2

DNA: TGTGCCAGCAGCATTAGCGGGGGCGCCGGGGAGACCCAGTACTTC
CDR3: CASSISGGAGETQYF
J: TRBJ2-5
D: TRBD2
size: NA
V: TRBV7-2

DNA: TGTGCCAGTAGTATCGCGCTACAGATGACCTATGGCTACACCTTC
CDR3: CASSIALQMTYGYTF
J: TRBJ1-2
D: NA
size: NA
V: TRBV19

DNA: TGTGCCAGCAGCTTGGCGGGGGCAGTCGACGAGCAGTACTTC
CDR3: CASSLAGAVDEQYF
J: TRBJ2-7
D: NA
size: NA
V: TRBV7-9

DNA: TGTGCCAGCAGCACCAGGGTAGGCGGAAACGAGCAGTACTTC
CDR3: CASSTRVGGNEQYF
J: TRBJ2-7
D: NA
size: few
V: TRBV7-9

DNA: TGTGCCAGCAGAGAGACTAGCGGGAAAAGTGATACGCAGTATTTT
CDR3: CASRETSGKSDTQYF
J: TRBJ2-3
D: TRBD2
size: NA
V: TRBV7-3

DNA: TGCGCCAGCAGCCCCCGAGGGGGTCTCGGGGAGCAGTTCTTC
CDR3: CASSPRGGLGEQFF
J: TRBJ2-1
D: NA
size: NA
V: TRBV5-1

DNA: TGTGCCAGCAACTTCGGACTAGCGGGGGCAGATACGCAGTATTTT
CDR3: CASNFGLAGADTQYF
J: TRBJ2-3
D: TRBD2
size: NA
V: TRBV7-9

DNA: TGTGCCAGCTCACCAGGCACGGACTATGGCTACACCTTC
CDR3: CASSPGTDYGYTF
J: TRBJ1-2
D: NA
size: NA
V: TRBV18

DNA: TGTGCCAGCAGCTTAGACAGGATGAACACTGAAGCTTTCTTT
CDR3: CASSLDRMNTEAFF
J: TRBJ1-1
D: NA
size: NA
V: TRBV11-2

DNA: TGTGCCAGCAGTCCCCGGACTGGAAGAAACACTGAAGCTTTCTTT
CDR3: CASSPRTGRNTEAFF
J: TRBJ1-1
D: NA
size: NA
V: TRBV27

DNA: TGTGCCAGCTCACCAAAGGGCCAAGCCCTCACAGATACGCAGTATTTT
CDR3: CASSPKGQALTDTQYF
J: TRBJ2-3
D: NA
size: NA
V: TRBV18

DNA: TGTGCCAGCAGCCACAGACGGGACAGGGGAGTGAACACCGGGGAGCTGTTTTTT
CDR3: CASSHRRDRGVNTGELFF
J: TRBJ2-2
D: TRBD1
size: NA
V: TRBV7-2

DNA: TGCGCCAGCAGCCTCCCCAGTAGGGTAGTGAGGGATACGCAGTATTTT
CDR3: CASSLPSRVVRDTQYF
J: TRBJ2-3
D: NA
size: NA
V: TRBV23-1

DNA: TGTGCCAGCAGTAATCCGGGAGAACTGTTTTTT
CDR3: CASSNPGELFF
J: TRBJ1-4
D: NA
size: NA
V: TRBV6-1

DNA: TGTGCCAGCTCACCATTAGATAGCAATCAGCCCCAGCATTTT
CDR3: CASSPLDSNQPQHF
J: TRBJ1-5
D: NA
size: NA
V: TRBV18

DNA: TGTGCTAGCAGCTTAGGGACAGGGAGAGGCGAAAAACTGTTTTTT
CDR3: CASSLGTGRGEKLFF
J: TRBJ1-4
D: TRBD1
size: NA
V: TRBV7-7